These T cell receptor beta chains were read from a single sample in a study of cytomegalovirus exposure and HLA in healthy donors. Sequenced by immunoSEQ multiplex PCR; TCRdb stores in-frame clones only, minus some. The profile shows about 190,000 clones, more than 70% of them singletons. Specimen: PBMCs. Source of these receptors: a woman between 40 and 55 years old in good health and CMV-seronegative. Each CDR3 is given with its conserved first and last residue. Fields, in order: V gene, clone size, D gene, J gene, CDR3 length, CDR3 DNA, CDR3 protein. The D gene is left open where the match is weak. Size values are once, few and many counts, or a class for expanded clones, and some rows have none.

v_call: TRBV6-5; clone_size: -; d_call: TRBD2; j_call: TRBJ2-1; cdr3_length: 16; cdr3_nt: TGTGCCAGCAGTTACATTCGCGGGAGTCTGTACAATGAGCAGTTCTTC; cdr3_aa: CASSYIRGSLYNEQFF
v_call: TRBV7-2; clone_size: -; d_call: -; j_call: TRBJ2-2; cdr3_length: 14; cdr3_nt: TGTGCCAGCAGCGGACACCAGAACACCGGGGAGCTGTTTTTT; cdr3_aa: CASSGHQNTGELFF
v_call: TRBV27; clone_size: -; d_call: TRBD1; j_call: TRBJ1-1; cdr3_length: 13; cdr3_nt: TGTGCCAGCAGTTTTGGGACAGCCCTGGAAGCTTTCTTT; cdr3_aa: CASSFGTALEAFF
v_call: TRBV7-2; clone_size: -; d_call: TRBD2; j_call: TRBJ2-3; cdr3_length: 14; cdr3_nt: TGTGCCAGCAGCACGACTAGCGGCCCAGATACGCAGTATTTT; cdr3_aa: CASSTTSGPDTQYF
v_call: TRBV7-2; clone_size: few; d_call: -; j_call: TRBJ1-1; cdr3_length: 14; cdr3_nt: TGTGCCAGCAGCCCCCAGGGTGGTAACACTGAAGCTTTCTTT; cdr3_aa: CASSPQGGNTEAFF
v_call: TRBV2; clone_size: few; d_call: -; j_call: TRBJ1-6; cdr3_length: 13; cdr3_nt: TGTGCCAGCAACCTGGGGGGGTATTCACCCCTCCACTTT; cdr3_aa: CASNLGGYSPLHF
v_call: TRBV6-1; clone_size: -; d_call: -; j_call: TRBJ1-1; cdr3_length: 14; cdr3_nt: TGTGCCAGCAGTGCCGATCGGGGGGACACTGAAGCTTTCTTT; cdr3_aa: CASSADRGDTEAFF
v_call: TRBV7-8; clone_size: -; d_call: -; j_call: TRBJ2-7; cdr3_length: 15; cdr3_nt: TGTGCCAGCAGCATCATAAGACAGACCCCCTACGAGCAGTACTTC; cdr3_aa: CASSIIRQTPYEQYF
v_call: TRBV28; clone_size: -; d_call: TRBD1; j_call: TRBJ1-2; cdr3_length: 13; cdr3_nt: TGTGCCTCCCGGACAGGGGGCGACTATGGCTACACCTTC; cdr3_aa: CASRTGGDYGYTF
v_call: TRBV5-1; clone_size: -; d_call: -; j_call: TRBJ1-3; cdr3_length: 16; cdr3_nt: TGCGCCAGCAGCTCGGGACGGGGGGCAGCTGGAAACACCATATATTTT; cdr3_aa: CASSSGRGAAGNTIYF
v_call: TRBV7-2; clone_size: -; d_call: -; j_call: TRBJ1-3; cdr3_length: 16; cdr3_nt: TGTGCCAGCAGCTTAGGGAGGGCCTACTCTGGAAACACCATATATTTT; cdr3_aa: CASSLGRAYSGNTIYF
v_call: TRBV4-3; clone_size: -; d_call: TRBD1; j_call: TRBJ1-2; cdr3_length: 16; cdr3_nt: TGCGCCAGCACCGAGGGGAAGGGGGCTGACGCGGGTGGCTACACCTTC; cdr3_aa: CASTEGKGADAGGYTF
v_call: TRBV9; clone_size: -; d_call: -; j_call: TRBJ2-3; cdr3_length: 15; cdr3_nt: TGTGCCAGCAGCGTAGCAGGGAAGAGGACAGATACGCAGTATTTT; cdr3_aa: CASSVAGKRTDTQYF
v_call: TRBV29-1; clone_size: few; d_call: TRBD1; j_call: TRBJ2-5; cdr3_length: 14; cdr3_nt: TGCAGCGTGGGACAGGGAATGGTTCAAGAGACCCAGTACTTC; cdr3_aa: CSVGQGMVQETQYF
v_call: TRBV5-1; clone_size: -; d_call: TRBD1; j_call: TRBJ2-3; cdr3_length: 15; cdr3_nt: TGCGCCAGCAGTCCTATTACAGGGGGCGCAGATACGCAGTATTTT; cdr3_aa: CASSPITGGADTQYF
v_call: TRBV29-1; clone_size: -; d_call: -; j_call: TRBJ2-1; cdr3_length: 16; cdr3_nt: TGCAGCGTTGAAGATCCCTCTAGCGAGCACTACAATGAGCAGTTCTTC; cdr3_aa: CSVEDPSSEHYNEQFF
v_call: TRBV20-1; clone_size: -; d_call: TRBD1; j_call: TRBJ1-2; cdr3_length: 11; cdr3_nt: TGCAGTGCTCACAGGGGGAACGGCTACACCTTC; cdr3_aa: CSAHRGNGYTF
v_call: TRBV15; clone_size: -; d_call: TRBD2; j_call: TRBJ2-7; cdr3_length: 12; cdr3_nt: TGTGCCACCAGCAGGGTGGGAGGGATGCAGTACTTC; cdr3_aa: CATSRVGGMQYF
v_call: TRBV7-3; clone_size: -; d_call: TRBD1; j_call: TRBJ1-1; cdr3_length: 14; cdr3_nt: TGTGCCAGCAGCTTAGGACAGGGGAACACTGAAGCTTTCTTT; cdr3_aa: CASSLGQGNTEAFF
v_call: TRBV5-6; clone_size: -; d_call: TRBD1; j_call: TRBJ1-5; cdr3_length: 15; cdr3_nt: TGTGCCAGCAGCTTGCAGGGGGCGAGCAATCAGCCCCAGCATTTT; cdr3_aa: CASSLQGASNQPQHF
v_call: TRBV29-1; clone_size: -; d_call: -; j_call: TRBJ1-1; cdr3_length: 12; cdr3_nt: TGCAGCGTTCGCGCGTCCTACACTGAAGCTTTCTTT; cdr3_aa: CSVRASYTEAFF
v_call: TRBV6-5; clone_size: -; d_call: -; j_call: TRBJ1-1; cdr3_length: 12; cdr3_nt: TGTGCCAGCAGTGCACAGAACACTGAAGCTTTCTTT; cdr3_aa: CASSAQNTEAFF
v_call: TRBV29-1; clone_size: -; d_call: TRBD2; j_call: TRBJ2-3; cdr3_length: 17; cdr3_nt: TGCAGCGTTACCCCCCGGAGCGGGAGGGTGTTAACAGATACGCAGTATTTT; cdr3_aa: CSVTPRSGRVLTDTQYF
v_call: TRBV11-2; clone_size: once; d_call: TRBD2; j_call: TRBJ2-3; cdr3_length: 11; cdr3_nt: TGTGCCAGCAGCGCCGGGGGGGCGCAGTATTTT; cdr3_aa: CASSAGGAQYF
v_call: TRBV27; clone_size: -; d_call: TRBD2; j_call: TRBJ2-7; cdr3_length: 15; cdr3_nt: TGTGCCAGCAGTCCCCTAGCGGGAGGGGTCTACGAGCAGTACTTC; cdr3_aa: CASSPLAGGVYEQYF
v_call: TRBV10-3; clone_size: -; d_call: -; j_call: TRBJ2-3; cdr3_length: 13; cdr3_nt: TGTGCCATCAGTGACCCCCCAGGGGATACGCAGTATTTT; cdr3_aa: CAISDPPGDTQYF
v_call: TRBV6-1; clone_size: -; d_call: -; j_call: TRBJ1-2; cdr3_length: 13; cdr3_nt: TGTGCCAGCAGTGTGCGACAGAACTATGGCTACACCTTC; cdr3_aa: CASSVRQNYGYTF
v_call: TRBV5-4; clone_size: -; d_call: TRBD2; j_call: TRBJ2-1; cdr3_length: 15; cdr3_nt: TGTGCCAGCAGCTTGCCGGGAGGGCCGGAAAATGAGCAGTTCTTC; cdr3_aa: CASSLPGGPENEQFF
v_call: TRBV20-1; clone_size: -; d_call: -; j_call: TRBJ1-4; cdr3_length: 11; cdr3_nt: TGCAGTGTAGGTGGGGCTGAAAAACTGTTTTTT; cdr3_aa: CSVGGAEKLFF
v_call: TRBV5-1; clone_size: medium-sized; d_call: TRBD2; j_call: TRBJ2-6; cdr3_length: 18; cdr3_nt: TGCGCCAGCAGCTTCGGACTAGCGGGCGGCTCTGGGGCCAACGTCCTGACTTTC; cdr3_aa: CASSFGLAGGSGANVLTF
v_call: TRBV7-9; clone_size: -; d_call: TRBD2; j_call: TRBJ2-3; cdr3_length: 16; cdr3_nt: TGTGCCAGCAGCTTGAGGACTAGCGCGCGCACAGATACGCAGTATTTT; cdr3_aa: CASSLRTSARTDTQYF
v_call: TRBV15; clone_size: -; d_call: -; j_call: TRBJ1-1; cdr3_length: 15; cdr3_nt: TGTGCCACCAGCAGTGACCCGGGAGCCTCGACTGAAGCTTTCTTT; cdr3_aa: CATSSDPGASTEAFF
v_call: TRBV30; clone_size: few; d_call: TRBD2; j_call: TRBJ2-1; cdr3_length: 15; cdr3_nt: TGTGCCTGGAGGACGGGGACTAGCTCCTACAATGAGCAGTTCTTC; cdr3_aa: CAWRTGTSSYNEQFF
v_call: TRBV28; clone_size: -; d_call: TRBD1; j_call: TRBJ1-2; cdr3_length: 16; cdr3_nt: TGTGCCAGCAGTTTGTGGAGGACAGGGGTGACCGGCGGCTACACCTTC; cdr3_aa: CASSLWRTGVTGGYTF
v_call: TRBV27; clone_size: -; d_call: TRBD1; j_call: TRBJ2-5; cdr3_length: 15; cdr3_nt: TGTGCCAGCAGTAAGACAGGGGGCGGATTTGAGACCCAGTACTTC; cdr3_aa: CASSKTGGGFETQYF
v_call: TRBV2; clone_size: -; d_call: TRBD1; j_call: TRBJ2-3; cdr3_length: 15; cdr3_nt: TGTGCCAGCAGTGATGCAGGGGGCGCAGGAGATACGCAGTATTTT; cdr3_aa: CASSDAGGAGDTQYF
v_call: TRBV9; clone_size: few; d_call: TRBD2; j_call: TRBJ2-2; cdr3_length: 16; cdr3_nt: TGTGCCAGCAGCGTAGCTACTAGCGGGAGGGCCGGGGAGCTGTTTTTT; cdr3_aa: CASSVATSGRAGELFF
v_call: TRBV15; clone_size: -; d_call: -; j_call: TRBJ2-1; cdr3_length: 15; cdr3_nt: TGTGCCACCAGCAGAGATCAGGGCTCCTACAATGAGCAGTTCTTC; cdr3_aa: CATSRDQGSYNEQFF
v_call: TRBV5-1; clone_size: -; d_call: TRBD2; j_call: TRBJ2-1; cdr3_length: 17; cdr3_nt: TGCGCCAGCAGCCTTGGTGCCCTAGCGGCCTCCTACAATGAGCAGTTCTTC; cdr3_aa: CASSLGALAASYNEQFF
v_call: TRBV30; clone_size: -; d_call: TRBD1; j_call: TRBJ1-1; cdr3_length: 13; cdr3_nt: TGTGCCTGGAGTGACAGGGGGCGCACTGAAGCTTTCTTT; cdr3_aa: CAWSDRGRTEAFF
v_call: TRBV6-1; clone_size: once; d_call: -; j_call: TRBJ1-3; cdr3_length: 16; cdr3_nt: TGTGCCAGCAGTGAAAAACAGCCGAGCTCTGGAAACACCATATATTTT; cdr3_aa: CASSEKQPSSGNTIYF
v_call: TRBV5-4; clone_size: -; d_call: -; j_call: TRBJ2-2; cdr3_length: 15; cdr3_nt: TGTGCCAGCAGCTTGGCCGGTGTCCGGGGCGGGGAGCTGTTTTTT; cdr3_aa: CASSLAGVRGGELFF
v_call: TRBV9; clone_size: -; d_call: -; j_call: TRBJ2-5; cdr3_length: 13; cdr3_nt: TGTGCCAGCAGCGTAGCCCCCGGGGAGACCCAGTACTTC; cdr3_aa: CASSVAPGETQYF
v_call: TRBV28; clone_size: -; d_call: TRBD2; j_call: TRBJ2-7; cdr3_length: 17; cdr3_nt: TGTGCCAGCAGTTCCCCGTGGCGGGGCGGGAGAAGGTACGAGCAGTACTTC; cdr3_aa: CASSSPWRGGRRYEQYF
v_call: TRBV7-9; clone_size: -; d_call: TRBD2; j_call: TRBJ2-7; cdr3_length: 14; cdr3_nt: TGTGCCAGCAGCCTAACTAGCGGGATGGGCGAGCAGTACTTC; cdr3_aa: CASSLTSGMGEQYF
v_call: TRBV7-6; clone_size: -; d_call: TRBD1; j_call: TRBJ1-1; cdr3_length: 13; cdr3_nt: TGTGCCAGCAGCCCAACAGGACAGGCAAAAGCTTTCTTT; cdr3_aa: CASSPTGQAKAFF
v_call: TRBV30; clone_size: -; d_call: TRBD1; j_call: TRBJ1-3; cdr3_length: 14; cdr3_nt: TGTGCCTGGAGAGACAGGGGATCTGGAAACACCATATATTTT; cdr3_aa: CAWRDRGSGNTIYF
v_call: TRBV15; clone_size: -; d_call: TRBD1; j_call: TRBJ2-7; cdr3_length: 15; cdr3_nt: TGTGCCACCAGCCTAGGGGGGACAGGGGCCAGCGAGCAGTACTTC; cdr3_aa: CATSLGGTGASEQYF
v_call: TRBV6-6; clone_size: -; d_call: -; j_call: TRBJ1-5; cdr3_length: 13; cdr3_nt: TGTGCCAGCAGTTACATGCGGGACCAGCCCCAGCATTTT; cdr3_aa: CASSYMRDQPQHF
v_call: TRBV10-3; clone_size: -; d_call: TRBD1; j_call: TRBJ1-2; cdr3_length: 13; cdr3_nt: TGTGCCATCAGTACCGACAGGGACTATGGCTACACCTTC; cdr3_aa: CAISTDRDYGYTF
v_call: TRBV7-9; clone_size: -; d_call: -; j_call: TRBJ2-1; cdr3_length: 15; cdr3_nt: TGTGCCAGCAGCTCGTTCCATGACAGGTACAATGAGCAGTTCTTC; cdr3_aa: CASSSFHDRYNEQFF
v_call: TRBV20-1; clone_size: -; d_call: -; j_call: TRBJ1-2; cdr3_length: 11; cdr3_nt: TGCACTACCCCTTACGGCGGTGGCTACACCTTC; cdr3_aa: CTTPYGGGYTF
v_call: TRBV7-3; clone_size: -; d_call: -; j_call: TRBJ1-2; cdr3_length: 13; cdr3_nt: TGTGCCAGCAGCTTAGGGGGGGACTATGGCTACACCTTC; cdr3_aa: CASSLGGDYGYTF
v_call: TRBV10-3; clone_size: once; d_call: TRBD2; j_call: TRBJ2-3; cdr3_length: 19; cdr3_nt: TGTGCCATCAGTGATGATGAGAATGGACTAGCGGAGCTCACAGATACGCAGTATTTT; cdr3_aa: CAISDDENGLAELTDTQYF
v_call: TRBV7-6; clone_size: -; d_call: -; j_call: TRBJ1-2; cdr3_length: 15; cdr3_nt: TGTGCCAGCAGCTTAGACTTCGGGAGGGATTATGGCTACACCTTC; cdr3_aa: CASSLDFGRDYGYTF
v_call: TRBV5-5; clone_size: once; d_call: TRBD1; j_call: TRBJ2-7; cdr3_length: 15; cdr3_nt: TGTGCCAGCAAACTTCCGGGACAGGGGGCCTACGAGCAGTACTTC; cdr3_aa: CASKLPGQGAYEQYF
v_call: TRBV4-1; clone_size: -; d_call: TRBD2; j_call: TRBJ2-3; cdr3_length: 15; cdr3_nt: TGCGCCAGCAGCAGTAGCGGGACCCAACCAGATACGCAGTATTTT; cdr3_aa: CASSSSGTQPDTQYF
v_call: TRBV30; clone_size: -; d_call: TRBD1; j_call: TRBJ1-3; cdr3_length: 15; cdr3_nt: TGTGCCTGGAGCGGACAGGCCTTCTCTGGAAACACCATATATTTT; cdr3_aa: CAWSGQAFSGNTIYF
v_call: TRBV18; clone_size: -; d_call: -; j_call: TRBJ1-2; cdr3_length: 14; cdr3_nt: TGTGCCAGCTCACCGGACAGTACTAACTATGGCTACACCTTC; cdr3_aa: CASSPDSTNYGYTF